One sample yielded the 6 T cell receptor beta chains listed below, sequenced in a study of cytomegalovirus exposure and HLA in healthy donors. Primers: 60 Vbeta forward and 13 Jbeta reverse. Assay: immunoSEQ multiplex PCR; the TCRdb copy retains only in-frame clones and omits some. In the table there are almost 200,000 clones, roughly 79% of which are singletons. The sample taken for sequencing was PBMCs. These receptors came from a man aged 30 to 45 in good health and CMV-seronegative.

In DNA form, the CDR3 reads TGTGCCAGCAGCCCCCCCTTGGGGGGAGAGACCCAGTACTTC. Protein product: CASSPPLGGETQYF. The V and J genes are TRBV9 and TRBJ2-5; weak D call: TRBD2 (6 bases). The CDR3 has 14 amino acids. The ends were cut back, 4 bases at V and 4 bases at J, with 14 bases in the middle. CDR1 SGDLS and CDR2 YYNGEE come from the germline V gene.

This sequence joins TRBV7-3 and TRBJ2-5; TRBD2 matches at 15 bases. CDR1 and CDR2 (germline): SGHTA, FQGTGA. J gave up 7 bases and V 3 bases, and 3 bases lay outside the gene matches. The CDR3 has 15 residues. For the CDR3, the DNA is TGTGCCAGCAGCTTGGGACTAGCGGGGGGTGGGACCCAGTACTTC. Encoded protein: CASSLGLAGGGTQYF.

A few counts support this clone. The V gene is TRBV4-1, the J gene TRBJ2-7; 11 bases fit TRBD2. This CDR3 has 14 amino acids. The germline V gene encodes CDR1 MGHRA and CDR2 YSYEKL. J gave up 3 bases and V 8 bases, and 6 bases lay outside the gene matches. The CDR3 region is CASGPLAGDYEQYF. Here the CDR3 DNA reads TGCGCCAGCGGCCCACTAGCGGGAGACTACGAGCAGTACTTC.

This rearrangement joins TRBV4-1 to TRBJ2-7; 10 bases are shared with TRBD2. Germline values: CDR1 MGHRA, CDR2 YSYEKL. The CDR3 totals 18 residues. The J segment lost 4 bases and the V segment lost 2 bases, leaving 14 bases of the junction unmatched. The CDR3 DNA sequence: TGCGCCAGCAGCCAATCCGTGAGTTTAGGGACTAGCGATTACGAGCAGTACTTC. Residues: CASSQSVSLGTSDYEQYF.

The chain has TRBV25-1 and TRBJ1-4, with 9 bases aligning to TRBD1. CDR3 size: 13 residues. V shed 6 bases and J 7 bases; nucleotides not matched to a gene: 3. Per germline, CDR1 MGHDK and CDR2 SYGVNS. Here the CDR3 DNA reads TGTGCCAGCAGGGGACAGGGATTTGAAAAACTGTTTTTT. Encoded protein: CASRGQGFEKLFF.

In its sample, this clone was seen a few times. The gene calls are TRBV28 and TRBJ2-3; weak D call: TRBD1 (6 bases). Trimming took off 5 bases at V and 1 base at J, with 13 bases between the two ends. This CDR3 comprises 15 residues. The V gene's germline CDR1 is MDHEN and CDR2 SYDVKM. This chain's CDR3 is CASSPGTLGTDTQYF. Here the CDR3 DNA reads TGTGCCAGCAGTCCCGGGACACTAGGCACAGATACGCAGTATTTT.